Presented here are 14 T cell receptor beta chains from one specimen sequenced in a study of beta chain features in type 1 diabetes (dated by TCRdb to 2017 to 2018). Library creation used the immunoSEQ multiplex PCR assay. The entire amount of isolated RNA was reverse transcribed using the High Capacity cDNA Reverse Transcription Kit, so the sequenced TCRB transcripts were expressed ones. Imported from immuneACCESS, the table was reduced by TCRdb to in-frame sequences with V and J called. These copies leave out some clones; in studies compared against another copy, an unresolved V gene accounts for under half, and the cause of the remainder is not known. The sample table contains around 100,000 clones; only one count was recorded for around 30% of them. The top ten constitute under 0.55% of the sample. The research as a whole found: In all four CD4+ subsets, TCRB CDR3 length was moderately but significantly shorter in type 1 diabetes patients.

Their cognate antigens are unknown. Input material: central memory CD4+ T cells from blood. All receptors come from a woman under 30 with type 1 diabetes.

The chain has TRBV5-1 and TRBJ1-1; D unresolved. Germline CDR1 reads SGHRS; CDR2 reads YFSETQ. This CDR3 is built from 14 residues. V was trimmed by 1 base and J by 4 bases, leaving 11 bases between them. CDR3 sequence reads: CASSLWAGGTEAFF. CDR3 sequence (DNA): TGCGCCAGCAGCTTGTGGGCGGGAGGCACTGAAGCTTTCTTT.

This rearrangement joins TRBV10-3 to TRBJ1-1, with unresolved D. Germline loops: CDR1 ENHRY, CDR2 SYGVKD. The ends were cut back, 5 bases at V and 3 bases at J, with 10 bases in the middle. This CDR3 contains 13 residues. In nucleotides, the CDR3 is TGTGCCATCAGTCCTAGAGCGGACACTGAAGCTTTCTTT. Protein product: CAISPRADTEAFF.

The chain couples TRBV2 to TRBJ2-4; TRBD2 agrees at 7 bases. The CDR3 has 14 amino acids. The germline CDR1 and CDR2 sequences are SNHLY and FYNNEI. V was pared by 8 bases and J by 1 base, with 5 bases of the junction left unmatched. CDR3 residues: CASAAGWAKNIQYF. CDR3 bases: TGTGCCAGCGCAGCGGGATGGGCCAAAAACATTCAGTACTTC.

In its sample, this clone was seen a few times. This chain links TRBV6-6 with TRBJ1-5; 7 nucleotides line up with TRBD1. The CDR3 totals 14 residues. The V segment lost 2 bases and the J segment 3 bases; nucleotides outside the gene matches: 1. The V gene's germline CDR1 is MNHNY and CDR2 SVGAGI (reference sequence). Here the CDR3 DNA reads TGTGCCAGCAGTTACCAGGGGGTCAATCAGCCCCAGCATTTT. Translating gives CASSYQGVNQPQHF.

This clone occurred a few times. The chain combines TRBV14 with TRBJ1-4; 8 positions match TRBD1. Per the germline V gene, CDR1 is SGHDN and CDR2 is FVKESK. This CDR3 comprises 15 residues. V lost 2 bases to trimming and J lost 5 bases; unmatched junction nucleotides: 4. The CDR3 DNA follows: TGTGCCAGCAGCCAACCGACAGGGGCCAATGAAAAACTGTTTTTT. The encoded protein is CASSQPTGANEKLFF.

This clone has at least ten counts. The genes are TRBV29-1 and TRBJ2-2, with D maybe TRBD1 (6 bases). The germline CDR1 and CDR2 sequences are SQVTM and ANQGSEA. The V gene lost 6 bases and the J gene lost 0 bases, with 11 bases spanning the gap. The CDR3 loop spans 14 amino acids. CDR3 sequence reads: CSVDSLSNTGELFF. The CDR3 nucleotides read TGCAGCGTGGACAGCCTATCGAACACCGGGGAGCTGTTTTTT.

The genes are TRBV5-1 and TRBJ1-3, with 10 nucleotides matching TRBD1. The germline CDR1 and CDR2 sequences are SGHRS and YFSETQ. This CDR3 is 16 amino acids long. The V gene end was trimmed by 4 bases and the J gene end by 3 bases; junction bases not matched to a gene: 7. The CDR3 DNA reads TGCGCCAGCAGCCCCCAAGACAGGGGGCTTGGAAACACCATATATTTT. Protein: CASSPQDRGLGNTIYF. Full variable domain (outside the CDR3, taken from reference TRBV5-1 and TRBJ1-3): KAGVTQTPRYLIKTRGQQVTLSCSPISGHRSVSWYQQTPGQGLQFLFEYFSETQRNKGNFPGRFSGRQFSNSRSEMNVSTLELGDSALYLCASSPQDRGLGNTIYFGEGSWLTVV.

J is TRBJ1-2 and V is TRBV5-6; D might be TRBD1 (6 bases). This CDR3 has 13 amino acids. The V end lost 4 bases, the J end lost 3 bases, and 10 bases lay between the germline ends. The germline V gene has CDR1 SGHDT and CDR2 YYEEEE. The CDR3 reads CASSPGGHYGYTF. In DNA form, the CDR3 reads TGTGCCAGCAGCCCCGGGGGGCACTATGGCTACACCTTC.

There are a few counts of this clone. The chain joins TRBV5-1 to TRBJ2-6; 7 bases align to TRBD1. V lost 4 bases, J lost 0 bases, and 10 bases stayed unmatched. This CDR3 region has 18 residues. Germline V gene data show CDR1 as SGHRS and CDR2 as YFSETQ. In DNA form, the CDR3 reads TGCGCCAGCAGCAGGATGTACGGGACAGCCTCTGGGGCCAACGTCCTGACTTTC. Residues: CASSRMYGTASGANVLTF.

This clone was counted between two and nine times. This chain uses TRBV7-2 with TRBJ2-4; 11 nucleotides line up with TRBD1. The CDR3 has 15 amino acids. Germline assignment: CDR1 SGHTA and CDR2 FQGNSA. The V gene end was trimmed by 5 bases and the J gene end by 7 bases; junction bases not matched to a gene: 7. The DNA of the CDR3 is TGTGCCAGCAGCCCACTGGGACAGGGGGAGAACATTCAGTACTTC. Its protein is CASSPLGQGENIQYF.

This clone occurred a few times. The rearrangement joins TRBV5-6 to TRBJ1-1; the D gene is possibly TRBD1 (5 bases). V was shortened by 1 base and J by 1 base, with 11 bases between the two germline ends. Germline loops: CDR1 SGHDT, CDR2 YYEEEE. There are 15 residues in the CDR3. The CDR3 bases are TGTGCCAGCAGCTTGCGGTTCAGGGCGAACACTGAAGCTTTCTTT. Translated: CASSLRFRANTEAFF.

This clone was seen only a few times. This rearrangement joins TRBV28 to TRBJ1-5, with D maybe TRBD1 (5 bases). V was shortened by 10 bases and J by 4 bases, with 14 bases between the two germline ends. In germline, CDR1 is MDHEN, CDR2 SYDVKM. The CDR3 loop spans 13 amino acids. The CDR3 DNA sequence: TGTGCCACCGGAGGGGTAATTAATCAGCCCCAGCATTTT. Amino acid sequence: CATGGVINQPQHF.

The rearrangement links TRBV2 to TRBJ2-6, with D possibly matching TRBD1 (5 bases). Germline lookup yields CDR1 SNHLY and CDR2 FYNNEI. The CDR3 is 14 residues long. CDR3 in amino acids: CANQGYSGANVLTF. The CDR3 DNA sequence: TGTGCTAACCAGGGTTACTCTGGGGCCAACGTCCTGACTTTC.

This clone was recorded a few times. The V and J genes are TRBV7-3 and TRBJ2-6, with D unresolved. The germline V gene encodes CDR1 SGHTA and CDR2 FQGTGA. Trimming shortened V by 5 bases and J by 0 bases, and 14 bases separated the two germline ends. The CDR3 loop spans 17 amino acids. This chain's CDR3 is CASSLTGYISGANVLTF. For the CDR3, the DNA is TGTGCCAGCAGCCTGACGGGTTACATCTCTGGGGCCAACGTCCTGACTTTC. The full variable domain, its missing parts supplied by reference TRBV7-3 and TRBJ2-6, is GAGVSQTPSNKVTEKGKYVELRCDPISGHTALYWYRQSLGQGPEFLIYFQGTGAADDSGLPNDRFFAVRPEGSVSTLKIQRTERGDSAVYLCASSLTGYISGANVLTFGAGSRLTVL.